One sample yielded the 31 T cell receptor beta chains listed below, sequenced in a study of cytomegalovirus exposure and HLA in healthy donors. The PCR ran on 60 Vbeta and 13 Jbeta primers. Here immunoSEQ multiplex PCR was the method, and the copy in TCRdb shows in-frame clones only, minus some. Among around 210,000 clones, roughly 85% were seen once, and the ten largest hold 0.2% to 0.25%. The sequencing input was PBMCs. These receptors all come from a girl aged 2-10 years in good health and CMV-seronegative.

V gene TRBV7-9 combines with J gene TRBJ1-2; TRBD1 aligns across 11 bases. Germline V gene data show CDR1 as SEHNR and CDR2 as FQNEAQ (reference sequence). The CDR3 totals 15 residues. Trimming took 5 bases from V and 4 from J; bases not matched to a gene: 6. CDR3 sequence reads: CASSLGQGAVYGYTF. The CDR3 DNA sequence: TGTGCCAGCAGCCTCGGACAGGGGGCAGTCTATGGCTACACCTTC.

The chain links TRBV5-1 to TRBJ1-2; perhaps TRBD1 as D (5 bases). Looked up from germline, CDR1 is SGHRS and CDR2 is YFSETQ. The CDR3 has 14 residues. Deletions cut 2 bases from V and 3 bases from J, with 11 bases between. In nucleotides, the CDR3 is TGCGCCAGCAGCTTTAGGGGTCACGACTATGGCTACACCTTC. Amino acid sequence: CASSFRGHDYGYTF.

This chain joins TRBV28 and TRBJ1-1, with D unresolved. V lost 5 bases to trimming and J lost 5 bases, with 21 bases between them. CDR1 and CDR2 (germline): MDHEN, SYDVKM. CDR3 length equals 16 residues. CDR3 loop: CASSPFLPPGETEAFF. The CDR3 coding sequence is TGTGCCAGCAGTCCCTTCCTCCCGCCCGGAGAAACTGAAGCTTTCTTT.

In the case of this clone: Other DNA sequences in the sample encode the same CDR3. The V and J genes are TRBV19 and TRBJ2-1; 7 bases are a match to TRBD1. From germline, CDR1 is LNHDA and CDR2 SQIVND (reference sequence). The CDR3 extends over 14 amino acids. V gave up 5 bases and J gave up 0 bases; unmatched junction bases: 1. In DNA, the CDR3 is TGTGCCAGTAGTCGGACAGGCTCCTACAATGAGCAGTTCTTC. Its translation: CASSRTGSYNEQFF.

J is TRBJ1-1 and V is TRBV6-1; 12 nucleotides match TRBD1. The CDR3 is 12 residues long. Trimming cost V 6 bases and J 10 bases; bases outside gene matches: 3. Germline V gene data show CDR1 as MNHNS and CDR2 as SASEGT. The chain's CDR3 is CASSWDRGRAFF. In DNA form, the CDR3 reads TGTGCCAGCAGCTGGGACAGGGGGCGAGCTTTCTTT.

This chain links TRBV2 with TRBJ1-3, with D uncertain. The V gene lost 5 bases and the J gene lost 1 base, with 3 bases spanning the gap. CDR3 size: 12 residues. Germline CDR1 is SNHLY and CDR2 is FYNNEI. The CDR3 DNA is TGTGCCAGCAGTCCTTCTGGAAACACCATATATTTT. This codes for CASSPSGNTIYF.

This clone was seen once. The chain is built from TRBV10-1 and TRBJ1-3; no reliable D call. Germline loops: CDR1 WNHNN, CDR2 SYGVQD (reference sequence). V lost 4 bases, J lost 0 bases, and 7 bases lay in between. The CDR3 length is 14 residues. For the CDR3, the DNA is TGCGCCAGCAGTGGTAGCCTCTCTGGAAACACCATATATTTT. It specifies CASSGSLSGNTIYF.

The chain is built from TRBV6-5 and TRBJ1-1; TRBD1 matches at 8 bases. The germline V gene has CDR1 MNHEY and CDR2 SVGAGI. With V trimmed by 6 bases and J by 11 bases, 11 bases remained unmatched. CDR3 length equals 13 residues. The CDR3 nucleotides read TGTGCCAGCAGACCACCCGACAGGGGAGAGGCTTTCTTT. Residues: CASRPPDRGEAFF.

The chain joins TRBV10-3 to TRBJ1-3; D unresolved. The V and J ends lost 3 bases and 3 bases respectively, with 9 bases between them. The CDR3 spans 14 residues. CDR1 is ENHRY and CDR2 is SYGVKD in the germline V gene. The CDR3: CAISDVADGNTIYF. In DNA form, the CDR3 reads TGTGCCATCAGTGATGTAGCGGATGGAAACACCATATATTTT.

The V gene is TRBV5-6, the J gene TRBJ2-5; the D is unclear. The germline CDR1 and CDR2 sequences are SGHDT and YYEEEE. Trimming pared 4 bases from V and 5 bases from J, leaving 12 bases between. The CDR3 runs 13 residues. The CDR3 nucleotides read TGTGCCAGCAGCCTAGTATCCTGGGAGACCCAGTACTTC. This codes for CASSLVSWETQYF.

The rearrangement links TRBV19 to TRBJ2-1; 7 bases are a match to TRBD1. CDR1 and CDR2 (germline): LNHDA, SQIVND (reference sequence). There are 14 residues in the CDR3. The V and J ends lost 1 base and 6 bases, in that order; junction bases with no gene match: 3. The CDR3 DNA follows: TGTGCCAGTAGTATAGGAGGGGGCCTCAATGAGCAGTTCTTC. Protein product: CASSIGGGLNEQFF.

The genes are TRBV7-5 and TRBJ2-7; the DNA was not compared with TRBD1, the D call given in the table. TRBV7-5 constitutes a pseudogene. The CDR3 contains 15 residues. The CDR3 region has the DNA TGTGTCAGAAGCTTACCGTCCGACAGTACCTACGAGCAGTACTTC. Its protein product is CVRSLPSDSTYEQYF.

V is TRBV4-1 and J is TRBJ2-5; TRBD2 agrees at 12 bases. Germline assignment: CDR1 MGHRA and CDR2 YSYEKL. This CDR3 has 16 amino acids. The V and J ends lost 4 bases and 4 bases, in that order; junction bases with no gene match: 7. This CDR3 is CASSLRETSGRETQYF. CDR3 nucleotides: TGCGCCAGCAGCCTCCGGGAGACTAGCGGGAGAGAGACCCAGTACTTC.

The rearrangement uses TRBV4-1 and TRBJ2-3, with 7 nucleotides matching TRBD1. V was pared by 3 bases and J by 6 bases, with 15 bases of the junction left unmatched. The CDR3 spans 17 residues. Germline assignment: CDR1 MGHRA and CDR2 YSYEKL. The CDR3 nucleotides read TGCGCCAGCAGCCATTCTTCCCCGGACAGGTGGGAGGATACGCAGTATTTT. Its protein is CASSHSSPDRWEDTQYF.

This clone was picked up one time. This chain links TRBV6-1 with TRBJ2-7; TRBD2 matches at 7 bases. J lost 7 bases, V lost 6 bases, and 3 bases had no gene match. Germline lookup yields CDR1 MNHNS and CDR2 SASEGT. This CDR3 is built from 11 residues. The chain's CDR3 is CASRTSTEQYF. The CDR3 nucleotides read TGTGCCAGCAGGACTAGCACAGAGCAGTACTTC.

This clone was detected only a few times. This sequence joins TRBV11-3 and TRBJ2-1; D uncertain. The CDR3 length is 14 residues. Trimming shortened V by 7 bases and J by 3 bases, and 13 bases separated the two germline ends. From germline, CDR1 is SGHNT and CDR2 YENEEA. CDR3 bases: TGTGCCAGCAAGAGTCTCTTTGTCTACAATGAGCAGTTCTTC. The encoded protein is CASKSLFVYNEQFF.

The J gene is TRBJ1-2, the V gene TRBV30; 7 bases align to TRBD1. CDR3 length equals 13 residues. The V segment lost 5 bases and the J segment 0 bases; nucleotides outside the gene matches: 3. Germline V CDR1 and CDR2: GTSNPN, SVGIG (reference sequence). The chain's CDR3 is CAWGGTANYGYTF. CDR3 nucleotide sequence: TGTGCCTGGGGGGGGACAGCTAACTATGGCTACACCTTC.

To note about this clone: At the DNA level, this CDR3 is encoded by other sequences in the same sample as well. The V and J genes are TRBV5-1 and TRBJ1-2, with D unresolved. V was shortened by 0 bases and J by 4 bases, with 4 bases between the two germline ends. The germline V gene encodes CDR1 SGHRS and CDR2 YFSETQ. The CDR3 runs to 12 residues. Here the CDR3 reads CASSLDSYGYTF. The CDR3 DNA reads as TGCGCCAGCAGCTTGGACAGCTATGGCTACACCTTC.

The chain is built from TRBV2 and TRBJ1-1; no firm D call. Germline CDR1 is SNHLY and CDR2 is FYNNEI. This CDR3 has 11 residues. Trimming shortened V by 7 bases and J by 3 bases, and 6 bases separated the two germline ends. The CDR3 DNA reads TGTGCCAGCAAGAGGGACACTGAAGCTTTCTTT. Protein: CASKRDTEAFF.

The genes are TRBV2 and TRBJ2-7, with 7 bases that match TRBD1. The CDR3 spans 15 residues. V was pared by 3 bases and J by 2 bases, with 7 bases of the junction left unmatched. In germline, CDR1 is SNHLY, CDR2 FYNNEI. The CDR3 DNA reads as TGTGCCAGCAGTGAGGAAGGGGGCCCAACCTACGAGCAGTACTTC. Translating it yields CASSEEGGPTYEQYF.

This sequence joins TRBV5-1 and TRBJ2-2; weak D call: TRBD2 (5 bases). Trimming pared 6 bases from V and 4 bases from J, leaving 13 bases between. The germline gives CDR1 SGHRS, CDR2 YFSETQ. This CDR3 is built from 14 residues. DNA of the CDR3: TGCGCCAGCACGGAGGCGCGTCCCACCGGGGAGCTGTTTTTT. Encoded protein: CASTEARPTGELFF.

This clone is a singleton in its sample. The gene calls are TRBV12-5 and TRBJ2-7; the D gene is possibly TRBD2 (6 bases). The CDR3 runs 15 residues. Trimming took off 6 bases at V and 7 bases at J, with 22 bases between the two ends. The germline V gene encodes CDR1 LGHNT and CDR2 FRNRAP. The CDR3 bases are TGTGCTAGTGGCCCCCCCGGAGGGCGGTCTTCGGAGCAGTACTTC. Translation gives CASGPPGGRSSEQYF.

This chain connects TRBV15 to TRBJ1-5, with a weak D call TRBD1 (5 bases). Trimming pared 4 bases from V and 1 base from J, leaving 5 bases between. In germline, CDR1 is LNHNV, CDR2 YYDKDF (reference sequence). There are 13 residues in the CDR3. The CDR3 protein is CATSKGSNQPQHF. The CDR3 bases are TGTGCCACCAGCAAGGGGAGCAATCAGCCCCAGCATTTT.

CDR3: CASSVAAGGNTGELFF. The CDR3 bases are TGTGCCAGCAGCGTAGCAGCGGGGGGGAACACCGGGGAGCTGTTTTTT. The chain recombines TRBV9 with TRBJ2-2, with TRBD2 identical over 9 bases. The CDR3 has 16 amino acids. Germline V gene lookup returns CDR1 SGDLS and CDR2 YYNGEE. V trimming: 0 bases; J trimming: 1 base; junction bases outside the gene matches: 1.

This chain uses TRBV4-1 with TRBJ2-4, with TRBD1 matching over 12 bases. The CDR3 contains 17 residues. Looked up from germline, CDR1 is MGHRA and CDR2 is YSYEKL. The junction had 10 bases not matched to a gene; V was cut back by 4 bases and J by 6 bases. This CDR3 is CASSPSTGTGGGNIQYF. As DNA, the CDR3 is TGCGCCAGCAGCCCTTCGACCGGGACAGGGGGCGGAAACATTCAGTACTTC.

CDR3 DNA: TGTGCCAGCAGTCCGACAGGGGATGGGTCACCCCTCCACTTT. It yields the protein CASSPTGDGSPLHF. The chain joins TRBV27 to TRBJ1-6; 8 nucleotides match TRBD1. The junction had 7 bases not matched to a gene; V was cut back by 5 bases and J by 10 bases. Germline V gene sequence: CDR1 MNHEY, CDR2 SMNVEV (reference sequence). The CDR3 runs to 14 residues.

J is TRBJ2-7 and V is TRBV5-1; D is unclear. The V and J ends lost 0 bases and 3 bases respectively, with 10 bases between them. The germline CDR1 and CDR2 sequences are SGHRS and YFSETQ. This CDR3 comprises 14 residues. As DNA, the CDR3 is TGCGCCAGCAGCTTGGAACCTGACTTCTACGAGCAGTACTTC. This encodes CASSLEPDFYEQYF.

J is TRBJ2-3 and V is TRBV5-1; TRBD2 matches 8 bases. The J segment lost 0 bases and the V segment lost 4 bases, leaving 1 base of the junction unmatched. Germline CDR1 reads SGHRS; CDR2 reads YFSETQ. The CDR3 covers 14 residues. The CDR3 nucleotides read TGCGCCAGCAGCGCGGGGGGTAGCACAGATACGCAGTATTTT. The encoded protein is CASSAGGSTDTQYF.

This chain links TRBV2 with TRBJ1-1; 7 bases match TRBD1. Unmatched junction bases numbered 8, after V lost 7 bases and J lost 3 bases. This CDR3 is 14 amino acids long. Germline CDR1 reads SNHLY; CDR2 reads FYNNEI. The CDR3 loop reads CASKRQGGYTEAFF. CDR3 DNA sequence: TGTGCCAGCAAGAGACAGGGTGGGTACACTGAAGCTTTCTTT.

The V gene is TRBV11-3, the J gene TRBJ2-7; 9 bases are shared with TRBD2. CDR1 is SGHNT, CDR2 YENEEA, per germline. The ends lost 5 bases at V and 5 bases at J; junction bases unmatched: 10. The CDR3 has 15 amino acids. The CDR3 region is CASSLSGRDRDEQYF. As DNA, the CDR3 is TGTGCCAGCAGCCTTAGCGGGAGAGATCGAGACGAGCAGTACTTC.

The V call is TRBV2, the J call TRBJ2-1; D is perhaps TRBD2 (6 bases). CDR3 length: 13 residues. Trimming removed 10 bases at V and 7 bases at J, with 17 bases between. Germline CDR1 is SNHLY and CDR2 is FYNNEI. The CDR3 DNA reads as TGTGCCATTCCGGGACTCTTGGGGAATGAGCAGTTCTTC. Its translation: CAIPGLLGNEQFF.